The TCR beta chain described here comes from a study of blood T cell repertoires in COVID-19. Study overall: Acute and convalescent COVID-19 samples came from the United States, Italy and Spain. PBMCs, B-cell-depleted T cells, or T cells provided the cDNA or gDNA that made up the material.

Per the authors' pipeline: Amplification of reference gene primers provided the estimated nucleated cell counts. TCRdb's table, derived via immunoSEQ multiplex PCR, lists solely in-frame clones and lacks some. That table gives V, J and clone size, and the DNA gave D and trimming. The sample records some 80,000 clones, roughly 87% being singletons. The junction had 2 bases not matched to a gene; V was cut back by 3 bases and J by 5 bases. This CDR3 is 14 amino acids long. The germline V gene encodes CDR1 LNHDA and CDR2 SQIVND (reference sequence). The TCR originated in a woman aged 45-65 years with active or convalescent COVID-19. The source material was peripheral blood. The V call is TRBV19, the J call TRBJ2-2, with 8 bases fitting TRBD1. The CDR3 sequence: CASSITGGTGELFF. DNA of the CDR3: TGTGCCAGTAGTATCACAGGGGGAACCGGGGAGCTGTTTTTT.